This TCR beta chain was documented in a study of post-analysis software for immune sequencing data. Study results and caveats: Patients carried roughly 5 TRBV segments more frequently than controls did, and TRBV5-6, TRBV5-1 and TRBV20-1 were among them.

Losses at the gene ends were 1 base for V and 0 bases for J; bases not matched to a gene: 4. The CDR3 loop spans 16 amino acids. Germline CDR1 SGHVS, CDR2 FQNEAQ. As concerns this clonotype: Its specificity is unknown.

TCR beta cDNA libraries included unique molecular identifiers. TCRdb reprocessed the PCR reads via MiXCR and lists one record per CDR3 protein. Here the sample spans about 810,000 distinct CDR3 sequences, roughly half being singletons. The sample comprised blood. The V and J genes are TRBV7-8 and TRBJ2-3, with 7 bases that match TRBD2. This TCR derives from a girl aged 5-17 years with multiple sclerosis. CDR3 in amino acids: CASSLDLAASTDTQYF. The CDR3 DNA reads as TGTGCCAGCAGCTTAGATCTAGCGGCTAGCACAGATACGCAGTATTTT.